This is a list of T cell receptor beta chains from one sample in a study of blood T cell repertoires in COVID-19. This table comes from immunoSEQ multiplex PCR, and its TCRdb copy is limited to in-frame clones, with some not included. The data hold roughly 180,000 clones, with 75% to 90% observed a single time. Source material: PBMCs or T cells enriched from blood (not recorded which). The source of these receptors is a woman aged 30 to 39 who had recovered from COVID-19. Both conserved end residues are part of each CDR3. The order of the fields is D gene, J gene, CDR3 length, V gene, CDR3 protein. D genes are given only for firm matches.

D: TRBD1; J: TRBJ1-5; length: 14; V: TRBV30; CDR3: CAWSTGTGYSPQHF
D: NA; J: TRBJ1-2; length: 15; V: TRBV4-3; CDR3: CASSHSNRETYGYTF
D: TRBD1; J: TRBJ1-2; length: 13; V: TRBV12-3/TRBV12-4; CDR3: CASRGQWSYGYTF
D: TRBD1; J: TRBJ1-2; length: 15; V: TRBV4-1; CDR3: CASSLGQGVSFGYTF
D: TRBD2; J: TRBJ2-1; length: 15; V: TRBV24-1; CDR3: CATSDLAGGNNEQFF
D: TRBD1; J: TRBJ1-1; length: 15; V: TRBV5-1; CDR3: CASSLGTGDITEAFF
D: TRBD1; J: TRBJ1-5; length: 15; V: TRBV12-5; CDR3: CASGLETGRFQPQHF
D: NA; J: TRBJ2-3; length: 18; V: TRBV24-1; CDR3: CATSRASQSGRGADTQYF
D: TRBD1; J: TRBJ1-5; length: 14; V: TRBV15; CDR3: CATSFGRGRQPQHF
D: NA; J: TRBJ2-7; length: 13; V: TRBV30; CDR3: CAWSGGDGYEQYF
D: NA; J: TRBJ2-6; length: 15; V: TRBV5-5; CDR3: CASGGAESGANVLTF
D: TRBD2; J: TRBJ2-1; length: 15; V: TRBV11-2; CDR3: CASSWGLAGSNEQFF
D: NA; J: TRBJ2-2; length: 17; V: TRBV13; CDR3: CASSLGPGTPNTGELFF
D: TRBD1; J: TRBJ2-7; length: 15; V: TRBV5-4; CDR3: CASSYGTGYSYEQYF
D: TRBD1; J: TRBJ2-2; length: 15; V: TRBV18; CDR3: CASSPNGQGTGELFF
D: NA; J: TRBJ1-1; length: 13; V: TRBV30; CDR3: CAWSFGGSTEAFF
D: NA; J: TRBJ1-2; length: 13; V: TRBV18; CDR3: CASSPGQGYGYTF
D: NA; J: TRBJ1-5; length: 15; V: TRBV12-2; CDR3: CASRLGAGGNQPQHF
D: TRBD2; J: TRBJ2-1; length: 15; V: TRBV7-9; CDR3: CASYTGTSGYNEQFF
D: NA; J: TRBJ2-2; length: 16; V: TRBV4-2; CDR3: CASSLDGGSYTGELFF
D: TRBD2; J: TRBJ2-7; length: 16; V: TRBV7-9; CDR3: CASSSRTSGRSYEQYF
D: NA; J: TRBJ1-1; length: 14; V: TRBV4-3; CDR3: CASSQVRGLAEAFF
D: TRBD2; J: TRBJ2-5; length: 17; V: TRBV3-1/TRBV3-2; CDR3: CASSQAGKREKQETQYF
D: NA; J: TRBJ2-2; length: 15; V: TRBV25-1; CDR3: CASSEAGIGTGELFF
D: TRBD2; J: TRBJ2-1; length: 16; V: TRBV24-1; CDR3: CATSETGTSGYNEQFF
D: TRBD1; J: TRBJ2-3; length: 13; V: TRBV2; CDR3: CASSPNRGDTQYF
D: TRBD1; J: TRBJ2-5; length: 13; V: TRBV12-3/TRBV12-4; CDR3: CASSWDREETQYF
D: NA; J: TRBJ1-1; length: 12; V: TRBV25-1; CDR3: CASSEGRTEAFF
D: TRBD1; J: TRBJ1-5; length: 16; V: TRBV2; CDR3: CASRRDRGMGNQPQHF
D: TRBD1; J: TRBJ1-1; length: 13; V: TRBV11-1; CDR3: CASSQTGVTEAFF
D: TRBD1; J: TRBJ2-1; length: 15; V: TRBV5-4; CDR3: CASSFDSGGYNEQFF
D: TRBD2; J: TRBJ2-1; length: 15; V: TRBV11-3; CDR3: CASSLGAGGSNEQFF
D: TRBD2; J: TRBJ2-3; length: 22; V: TRBV9; CDR3: CASSRTIPGWTSGRLGTDTQYF